Described below is a single T cell receptor beta chain sequence and its context. Its cognate antigen is unknown. This sample is drawn from a study of OX40 agonist ivuxolimab in advanced cancers. Study-wide context: As their treatment, patients were administered ivuxolimab, an agonistic anti-OX40 (CD134) antibody. Checkpoint inhibitors had been given previously to roughly 40% of patients. Study outcomes and limitations: Also showing low normalized T-cell clonal expansion were some of the nonresponders. The average count of expanded clones was higher among CD8+ T cells than among CD4+.

V lost 5 bases and J lost 1, with 11 bases in between. The V gene's germline CDR1 is SGHAT and CDR2 FQNNGV. The CDR3 has 14 amino acids. Measured with immunoSEQ multiplex PCR; TCRdb has only the in-frame clones, and not every one. Among 45,000 to 65,000 clones, 80% to 90% were seen once, and the ten largest hold roughly 13%. This TCR was sampled from an adult with an advanced solid tumor such as melanoma, head and neck, liver or kidney cancer. The sample consisted of CD4+ or CD8+ T cells sorted from blood, taken in a trial of the OX40 agonist ivuxolimab. V gene TRBV11-2 combines with J gene TRBJ2-5; D is perhaps TRBD2 (7 bases). CDR3 sequence: CASSRGGAQETQYF. In nucleotides, the CDR3 is TGTGCCAGCAGCAGAGGGGGGGCCCAAGAGACCCAGTACTTC.